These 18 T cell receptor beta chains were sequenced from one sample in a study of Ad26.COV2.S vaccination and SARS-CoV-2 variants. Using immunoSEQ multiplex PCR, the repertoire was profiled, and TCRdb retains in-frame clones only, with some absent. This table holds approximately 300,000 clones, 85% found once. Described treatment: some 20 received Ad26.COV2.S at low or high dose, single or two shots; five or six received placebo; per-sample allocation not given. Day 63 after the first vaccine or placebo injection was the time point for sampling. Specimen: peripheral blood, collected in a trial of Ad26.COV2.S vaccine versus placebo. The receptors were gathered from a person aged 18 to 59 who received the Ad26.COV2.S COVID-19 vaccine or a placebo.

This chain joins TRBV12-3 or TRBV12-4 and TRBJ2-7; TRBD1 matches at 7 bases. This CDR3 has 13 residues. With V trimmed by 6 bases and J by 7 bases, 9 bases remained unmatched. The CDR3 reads CASRAPRGLEQYF. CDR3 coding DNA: TGTGCCAGCAGGGCGCCGAGGGGGCTAGAGCAGTACTTC.

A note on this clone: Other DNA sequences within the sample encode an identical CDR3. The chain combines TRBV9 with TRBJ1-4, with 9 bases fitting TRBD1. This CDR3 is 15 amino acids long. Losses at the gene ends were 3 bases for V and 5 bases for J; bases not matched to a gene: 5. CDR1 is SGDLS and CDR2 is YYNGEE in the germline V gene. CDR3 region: CASSGTGGANEKLFF. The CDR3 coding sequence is TGTGCCAGCAGCGGTACAGGGGGCGCGAATGAAAAACTGTTTTTT.

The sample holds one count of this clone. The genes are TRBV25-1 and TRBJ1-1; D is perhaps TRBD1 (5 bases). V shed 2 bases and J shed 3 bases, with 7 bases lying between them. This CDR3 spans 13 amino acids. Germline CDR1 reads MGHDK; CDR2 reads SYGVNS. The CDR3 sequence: CASSEQGYTEAFF. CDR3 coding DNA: TGTGCCAGCAGTGAACAGGGCTACACTGAAGCTTTCTTT.

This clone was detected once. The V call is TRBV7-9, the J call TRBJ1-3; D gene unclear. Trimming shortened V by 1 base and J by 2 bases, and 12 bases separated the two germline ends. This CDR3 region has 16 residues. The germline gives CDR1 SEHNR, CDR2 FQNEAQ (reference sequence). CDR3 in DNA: TGTGCCAGCAGCTTAGAGGGAACATTACCTGGAAACACCATATATTTT. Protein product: CASSLEGTLPGNTIYF.

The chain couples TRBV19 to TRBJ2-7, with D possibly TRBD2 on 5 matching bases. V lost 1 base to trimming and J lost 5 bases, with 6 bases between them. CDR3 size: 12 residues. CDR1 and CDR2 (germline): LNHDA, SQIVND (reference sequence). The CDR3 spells CASSIAGNEQYF. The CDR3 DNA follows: TGTGCCAGTAGTATAGCCGGGAACGAGCAGTACTTC.

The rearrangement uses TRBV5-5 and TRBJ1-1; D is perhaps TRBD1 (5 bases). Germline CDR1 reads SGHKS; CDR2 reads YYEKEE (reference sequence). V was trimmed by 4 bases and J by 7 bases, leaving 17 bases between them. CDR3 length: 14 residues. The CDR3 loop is CASSQVLGAVEAFF. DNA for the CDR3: TGTGCCAGCAGCCAGGTTCTCGGGGCCGTTGAAGCTTTCTTT.

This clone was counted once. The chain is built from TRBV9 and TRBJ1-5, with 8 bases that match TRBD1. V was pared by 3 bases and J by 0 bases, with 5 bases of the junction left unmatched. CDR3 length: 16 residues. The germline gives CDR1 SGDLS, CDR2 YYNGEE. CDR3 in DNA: TGTGCCAGCAGCGAAGGACAGGGATATAGCAATCAGCCCCAGCATTTT. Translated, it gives CASSEGQGYSNQPQHF.

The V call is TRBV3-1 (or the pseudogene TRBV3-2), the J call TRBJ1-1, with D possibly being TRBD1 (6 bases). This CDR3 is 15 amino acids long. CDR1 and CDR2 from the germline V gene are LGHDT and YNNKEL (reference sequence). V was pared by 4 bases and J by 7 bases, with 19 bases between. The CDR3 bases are TGTGCCAGCAGCCCGGTACCACAGGGCATCGGTGAAGCTTTCTTT. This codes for CASSPVPQGIGEAFF.

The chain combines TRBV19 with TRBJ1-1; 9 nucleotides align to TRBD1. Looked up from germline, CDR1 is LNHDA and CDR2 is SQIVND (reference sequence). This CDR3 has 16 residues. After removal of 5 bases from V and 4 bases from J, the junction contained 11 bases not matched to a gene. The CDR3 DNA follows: TGTGCCAGTAGTCCACTTCTCGACAGGGGGTCCACTGAAGCTTTCTTT. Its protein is CASSPLLDRGSTEAFF. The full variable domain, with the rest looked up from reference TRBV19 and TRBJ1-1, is DGGITQSPKYLFRKEGQNVTLSCEQNLNHDAMYWYRQDPGQGLRLIYYSQIVNDFQKGDIAEGYSVSREKKESFPLTVTSAQKNPTAFYLCASSPLLDRGSTEAFFGQGTRLTVV.

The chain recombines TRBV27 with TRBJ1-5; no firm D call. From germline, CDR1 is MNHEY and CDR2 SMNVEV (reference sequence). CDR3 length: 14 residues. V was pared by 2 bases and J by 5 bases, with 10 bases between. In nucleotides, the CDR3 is TGTGCCAGCAGTTTACTGGGGTTTCATCAGCCCCAGCATTTT. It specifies CASSLLGFHQPQHF.

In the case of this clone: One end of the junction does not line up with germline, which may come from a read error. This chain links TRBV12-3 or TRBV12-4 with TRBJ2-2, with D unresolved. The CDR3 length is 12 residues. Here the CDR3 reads CASSRNTRELFF. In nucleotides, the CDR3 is TGTGCCAGCTCACGGAACACCAGGGAGCTGTTTTTT.

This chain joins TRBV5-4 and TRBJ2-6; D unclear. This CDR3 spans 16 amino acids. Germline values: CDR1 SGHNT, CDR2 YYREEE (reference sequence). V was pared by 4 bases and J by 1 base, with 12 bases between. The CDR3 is CASSLTLRSGANVLTF. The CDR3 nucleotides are TGTGCCAGCAGCCTCACCCTAAGGTCTGGGGCCAACGTCCTGACTTTC. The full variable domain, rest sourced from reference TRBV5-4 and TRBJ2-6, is ETGVTQSPTHLIKTRGQQVTLRCSSQSGHNTVSWYQQALGQGPQFIFQYYREEENGRGNFPPRFSGLQFPNYSSELNVNALELDDSALYLCASSLTLRSGANVLTFGAGSRLTVL.

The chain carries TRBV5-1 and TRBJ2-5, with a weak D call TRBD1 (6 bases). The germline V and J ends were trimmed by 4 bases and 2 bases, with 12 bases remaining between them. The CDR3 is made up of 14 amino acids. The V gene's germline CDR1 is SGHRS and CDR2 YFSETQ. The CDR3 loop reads CASSRSGVQETQYF. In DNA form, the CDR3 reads TGCGCCAGCAGCCGATCAGGGGTTCAAGAGACCCAGTACTTC.

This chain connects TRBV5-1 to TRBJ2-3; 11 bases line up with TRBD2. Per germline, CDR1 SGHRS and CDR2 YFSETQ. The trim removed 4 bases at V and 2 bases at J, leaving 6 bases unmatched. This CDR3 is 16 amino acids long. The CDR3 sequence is CASSPTLAGDTDTQYF. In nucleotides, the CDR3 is TGCGCCAGCAGCCCAACACTAGCGGGGGACACAGATACGCAGTATTTT.

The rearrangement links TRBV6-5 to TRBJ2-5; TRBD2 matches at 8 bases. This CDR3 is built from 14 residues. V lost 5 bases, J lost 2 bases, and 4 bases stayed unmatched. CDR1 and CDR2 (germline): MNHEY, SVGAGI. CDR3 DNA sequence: TGTGCCAGCAGTAGAACGGGGGGGCAAGAGACCCAGTACTTC. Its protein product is CASSRTGGQETQYF.

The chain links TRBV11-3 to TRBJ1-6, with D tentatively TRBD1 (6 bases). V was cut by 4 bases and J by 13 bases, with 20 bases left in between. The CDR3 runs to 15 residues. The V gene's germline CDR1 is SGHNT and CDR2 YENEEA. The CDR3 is CASSSGLPRGDPLHF. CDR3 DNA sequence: TGTGCCAGCAGCTCCGGCCTCCCCAGGGGCGACCCCCTCCACTTT.

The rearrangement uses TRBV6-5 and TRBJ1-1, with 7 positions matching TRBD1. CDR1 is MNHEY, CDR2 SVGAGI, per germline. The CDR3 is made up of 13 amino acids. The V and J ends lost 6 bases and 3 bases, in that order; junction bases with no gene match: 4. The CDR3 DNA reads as TGTGCCAGCAGCCGGGGACAGTACACTGAAGCTTTCTTT. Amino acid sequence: CASSRGQYTEAFF.

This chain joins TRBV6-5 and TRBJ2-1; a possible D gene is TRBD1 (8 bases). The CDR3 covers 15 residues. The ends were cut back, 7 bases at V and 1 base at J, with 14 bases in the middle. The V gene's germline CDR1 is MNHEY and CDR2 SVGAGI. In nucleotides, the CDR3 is TGTGCCAGCAATACAGGGGGGGGATCCTACAATGAGCAGTTCTTC. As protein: CASNTGGGSYNEQFF.